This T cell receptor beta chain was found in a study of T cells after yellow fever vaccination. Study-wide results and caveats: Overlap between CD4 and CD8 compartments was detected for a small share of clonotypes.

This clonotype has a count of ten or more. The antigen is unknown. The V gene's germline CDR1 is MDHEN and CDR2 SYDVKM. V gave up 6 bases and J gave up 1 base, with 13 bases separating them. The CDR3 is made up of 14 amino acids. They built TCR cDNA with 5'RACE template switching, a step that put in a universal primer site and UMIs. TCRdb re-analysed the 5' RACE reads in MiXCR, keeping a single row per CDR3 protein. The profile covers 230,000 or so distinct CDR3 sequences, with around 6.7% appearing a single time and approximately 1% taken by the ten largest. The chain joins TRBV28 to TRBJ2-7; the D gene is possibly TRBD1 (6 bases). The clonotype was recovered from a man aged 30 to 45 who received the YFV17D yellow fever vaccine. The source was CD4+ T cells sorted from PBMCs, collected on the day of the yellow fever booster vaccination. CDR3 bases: TGTGCCAGCAGGACCTACCAGGGGTCCTACGAGCAGTACTTC. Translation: CASRTYQGSYEQYF. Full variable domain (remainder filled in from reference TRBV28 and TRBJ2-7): DVKVTQSSRYLVKRTGEKVFLECVQDMDHENMFWYRQDPGLGLRLIYFSYDVKMKEKGDIPEGYSVSREKKERFSLILESASTNQTSMYLCASRTYQGSYEQYFGPGTRLTVT.